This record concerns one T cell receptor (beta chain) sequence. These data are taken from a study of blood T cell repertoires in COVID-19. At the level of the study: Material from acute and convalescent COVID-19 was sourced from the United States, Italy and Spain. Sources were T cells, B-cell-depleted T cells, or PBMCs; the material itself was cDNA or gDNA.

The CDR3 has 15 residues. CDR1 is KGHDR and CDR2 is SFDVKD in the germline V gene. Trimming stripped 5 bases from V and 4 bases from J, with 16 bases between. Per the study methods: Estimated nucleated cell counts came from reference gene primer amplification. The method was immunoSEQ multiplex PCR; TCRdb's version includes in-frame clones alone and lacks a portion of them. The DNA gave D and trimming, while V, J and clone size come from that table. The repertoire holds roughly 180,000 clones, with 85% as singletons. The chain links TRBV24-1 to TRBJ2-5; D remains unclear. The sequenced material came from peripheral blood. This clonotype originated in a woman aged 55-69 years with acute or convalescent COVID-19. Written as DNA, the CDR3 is TGTGCCACCAGTGGGGCCACCCCGGATGGAGAGACCCAGTACTTC. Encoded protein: CATSGATPDGETQYF.